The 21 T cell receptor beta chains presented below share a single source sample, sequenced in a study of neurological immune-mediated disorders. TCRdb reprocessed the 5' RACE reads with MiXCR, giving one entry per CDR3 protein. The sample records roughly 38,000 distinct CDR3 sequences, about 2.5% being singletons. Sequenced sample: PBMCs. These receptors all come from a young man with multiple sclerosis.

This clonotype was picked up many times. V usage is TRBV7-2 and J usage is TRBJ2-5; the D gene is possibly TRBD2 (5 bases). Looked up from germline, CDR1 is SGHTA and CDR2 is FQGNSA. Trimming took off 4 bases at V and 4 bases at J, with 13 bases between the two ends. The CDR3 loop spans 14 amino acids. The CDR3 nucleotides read TGTGCCAGCAGCTCCTCCGGGGTTGGAGAGACCCAGTACTTC. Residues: CASSSSGVGETQYF. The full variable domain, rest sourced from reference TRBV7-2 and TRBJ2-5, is GAGVSQSPSNKVTEKGKDVELRCDPISGHTALYWYRQSLGQGLEFLIYFQGNSAPDKSGLPSDRFSAERTGGSVSTLTIQRTQQEDSAVYLCASSSSGVGETQYFGPGTRLLVL.

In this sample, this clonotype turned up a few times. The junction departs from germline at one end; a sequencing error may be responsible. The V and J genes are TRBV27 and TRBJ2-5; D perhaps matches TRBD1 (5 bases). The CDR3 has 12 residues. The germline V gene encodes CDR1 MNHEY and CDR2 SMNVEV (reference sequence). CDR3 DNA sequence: TGTGACAGCAGTAAGGGGAAAGAGACCCAGTACTTC. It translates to CDSSKGKETQYF.

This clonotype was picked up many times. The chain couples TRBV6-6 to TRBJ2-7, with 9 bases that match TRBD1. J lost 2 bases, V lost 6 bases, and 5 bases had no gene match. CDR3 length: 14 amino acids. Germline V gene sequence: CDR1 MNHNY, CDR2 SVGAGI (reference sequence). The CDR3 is CASSSNRGPYEQYF. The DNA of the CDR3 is TGTGCCAGCAGCTCAAACAGGGGGCCCTACGAGCAGTACTTC.

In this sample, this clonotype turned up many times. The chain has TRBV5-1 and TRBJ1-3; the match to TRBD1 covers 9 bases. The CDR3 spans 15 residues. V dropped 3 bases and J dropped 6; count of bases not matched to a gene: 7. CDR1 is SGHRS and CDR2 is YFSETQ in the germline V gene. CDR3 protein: CASSSSGTGQNTIYF. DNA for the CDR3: TGCGCCAGCAGCTCTTCCGGGACAGGGCAAAACACCATATATTTT.

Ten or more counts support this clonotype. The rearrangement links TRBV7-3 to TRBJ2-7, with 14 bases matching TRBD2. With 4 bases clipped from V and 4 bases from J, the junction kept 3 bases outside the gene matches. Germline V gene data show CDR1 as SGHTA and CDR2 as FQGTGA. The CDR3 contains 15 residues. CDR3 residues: CASSYRTSGRYEQYF. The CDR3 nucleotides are TGTGCCAGCAGCTATCGGACTAGCGGGAGGTACGAGCAGTACTTC.

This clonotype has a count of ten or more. As DNA, the CDR3 is TGCGCCAGCAGCCTCCCCTCCTACGAGCAGTACTTC. Its protein is CASSLPSYEQYF. This chain joins TRBV5-1 and TRBJ2-7, with D unclear. The V gene lost 4 bases and the J gene lost 0 bases, with 5 bases spanning the gap. The germline V gene has CDR1 SGHRS and CDR2 YFSETQ. The CDR3 is made up of 12 amino acids.

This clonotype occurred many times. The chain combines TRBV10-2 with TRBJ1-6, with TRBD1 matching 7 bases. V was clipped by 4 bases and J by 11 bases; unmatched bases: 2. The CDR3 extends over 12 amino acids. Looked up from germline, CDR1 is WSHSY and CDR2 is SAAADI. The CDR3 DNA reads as TGCGCCAGCAGTGGACAGGGAGCACCCCTCCACTTT. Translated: CASSGQGAPLHF.

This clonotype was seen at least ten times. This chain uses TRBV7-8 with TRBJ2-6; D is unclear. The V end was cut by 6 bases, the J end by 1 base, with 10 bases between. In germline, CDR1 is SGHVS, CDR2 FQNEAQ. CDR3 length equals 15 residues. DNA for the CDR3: TGTGCCAGCAGGCGCAGCGTTTCTGGGGCCAACGTCCTGACTTTC. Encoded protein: CASRRSVSGANVLTF.

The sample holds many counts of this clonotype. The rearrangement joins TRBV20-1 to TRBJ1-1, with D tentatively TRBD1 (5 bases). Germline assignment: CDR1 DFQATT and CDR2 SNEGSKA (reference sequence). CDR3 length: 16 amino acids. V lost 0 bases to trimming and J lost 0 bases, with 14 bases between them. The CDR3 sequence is CSARDHAGRMNTEAFF. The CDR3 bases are TGCAGTGCTAGAGATCACGCGGGACGGATGAACACTGAAGCTTTCTTT.

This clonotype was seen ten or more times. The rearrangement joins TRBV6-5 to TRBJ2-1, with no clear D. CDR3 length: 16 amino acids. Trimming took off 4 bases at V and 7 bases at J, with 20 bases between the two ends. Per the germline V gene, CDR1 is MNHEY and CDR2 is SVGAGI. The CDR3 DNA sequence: TGTGCCAGCAGTTTAGGCCCCTCGACCCTGGGGAATGAGCAGTTCTTC. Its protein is CASSLGPSTLGNEQFF.

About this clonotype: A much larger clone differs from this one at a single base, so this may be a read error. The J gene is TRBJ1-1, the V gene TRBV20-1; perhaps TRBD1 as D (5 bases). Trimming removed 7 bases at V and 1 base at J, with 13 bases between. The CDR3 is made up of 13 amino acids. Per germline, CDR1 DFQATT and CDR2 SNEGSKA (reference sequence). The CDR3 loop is CSEMTEENTEAFF. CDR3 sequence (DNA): TGCAGTGAAATGACAGAAGAGAACACTGAAGCTTTCTTT.

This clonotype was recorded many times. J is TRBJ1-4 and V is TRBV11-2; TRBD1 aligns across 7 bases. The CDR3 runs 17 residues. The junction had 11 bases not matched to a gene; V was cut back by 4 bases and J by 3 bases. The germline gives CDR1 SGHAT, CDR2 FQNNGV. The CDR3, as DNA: TGTGCCAGCAGCTCATTCCCGGGACAGTATCCTAATGAAAAACTGTTTTTT. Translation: CASSSFPGQYPNEKLFF.

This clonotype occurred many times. CDR3 DNA: TGTGCCAGCAGCGCGCCCATCAGGGGGGAGATACCAGATACGCAGTATTTT. Translation gives CASSAPIRGEIPDTQYF. V and J are TRBV7-8 and TRBJ2-3; D perhaps matches TRBD1 (7 bases). V was pared by 5 bases and J by 4 bases, with 22 bases between. This CDR3 has 17 amino acids. Looked up from germline, CDR1 is SGHVS and CDR2 is FQNEAQ. The full variable domain, rest sourced from reference TRBV7-8 and TRBJ2-3, is GAGVSQSPRYKVAKRGQDVALRCDPISGHVSLFWYQQALGQGPEFLTYFQNEAQLDKSGLPSDRFFAERPEGSVSTLKIQRTQQEDSAVYLCASSAPIRGEIPDTQYFGPGTRLTVL.

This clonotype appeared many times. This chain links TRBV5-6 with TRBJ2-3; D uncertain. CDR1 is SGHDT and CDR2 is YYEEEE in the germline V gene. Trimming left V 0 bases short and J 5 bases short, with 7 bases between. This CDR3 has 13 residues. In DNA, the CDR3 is TGTGCCAGCAGCTTGGGATTCAAAGATACGCAGTATTTT. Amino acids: CASSLGFKDTQYF.

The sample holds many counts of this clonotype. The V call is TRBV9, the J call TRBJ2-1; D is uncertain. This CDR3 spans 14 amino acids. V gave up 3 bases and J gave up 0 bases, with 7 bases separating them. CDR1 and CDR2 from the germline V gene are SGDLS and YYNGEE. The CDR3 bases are TGTGCCAGCAGCGCTCAGAGCTCCTACAATGAGCAGTTCTTC. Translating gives CASSAQSSYNEQFF.

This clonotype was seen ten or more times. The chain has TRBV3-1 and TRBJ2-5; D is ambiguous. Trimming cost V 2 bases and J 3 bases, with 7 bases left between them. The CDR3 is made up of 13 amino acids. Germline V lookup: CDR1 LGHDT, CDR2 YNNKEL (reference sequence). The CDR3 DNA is TGTGCCAGCAGCCAACGACCCAAAGAGACCCAGTACTTC. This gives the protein CASSQRPKETQYF.

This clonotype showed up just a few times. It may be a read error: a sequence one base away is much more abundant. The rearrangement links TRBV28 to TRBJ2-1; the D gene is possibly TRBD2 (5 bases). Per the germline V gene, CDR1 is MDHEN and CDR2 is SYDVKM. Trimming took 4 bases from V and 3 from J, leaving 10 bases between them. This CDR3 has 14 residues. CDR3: CASSSGKLYNEQFF. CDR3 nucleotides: TGTGCCAGCAGTTCGGGGAAGCTCTACAATGAGCAGTTCTTC. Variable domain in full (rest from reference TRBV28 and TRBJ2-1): DVKVTQSSRYLVKRTGEKVFLECVQDMDHENMFWYRQDPGLGLRLIYFSYDVKMKEKGDIPEGYSVSREKKERFSLILESASTNQTSMYLCASSSGKLYNEQFFGPGTRLTVL.

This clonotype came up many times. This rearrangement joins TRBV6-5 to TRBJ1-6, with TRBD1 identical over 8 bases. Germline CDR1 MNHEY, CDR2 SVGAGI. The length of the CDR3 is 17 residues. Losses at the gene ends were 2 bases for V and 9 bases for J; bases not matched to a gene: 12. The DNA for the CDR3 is TGTGCCAGCAGTTACCGACTGACAGGGGAGGGTCGTTCACCCCTCCACTTT. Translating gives CASSYRLTGEGRSPLHF.

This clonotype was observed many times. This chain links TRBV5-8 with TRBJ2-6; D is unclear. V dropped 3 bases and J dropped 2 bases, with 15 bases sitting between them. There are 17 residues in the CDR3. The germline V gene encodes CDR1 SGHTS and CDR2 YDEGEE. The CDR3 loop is CASSSNGVATGANVLTF. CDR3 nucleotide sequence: TGTGCCAGCAGCTCCAATGGGGTAGCTACTGGGGCCAACGTCCTGACTTTC.

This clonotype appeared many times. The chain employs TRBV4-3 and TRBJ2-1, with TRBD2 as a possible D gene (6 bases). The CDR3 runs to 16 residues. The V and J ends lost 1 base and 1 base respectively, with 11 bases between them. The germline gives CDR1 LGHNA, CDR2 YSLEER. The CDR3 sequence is CASSQASGGSYNEQFF. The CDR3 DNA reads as TGCGCCAGCAGCCAAGCATCTGGAGGGTCCTACAATGAGCAGTTCTTC.

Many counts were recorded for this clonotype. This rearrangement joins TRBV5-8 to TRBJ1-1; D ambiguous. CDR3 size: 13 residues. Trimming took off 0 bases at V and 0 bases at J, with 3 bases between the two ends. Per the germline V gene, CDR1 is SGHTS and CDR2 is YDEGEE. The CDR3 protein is CASSLGLNTEAFF. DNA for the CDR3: TGTGCCAGCAGCTTGGGATTGAACACTGAAGCTTTCTTT.